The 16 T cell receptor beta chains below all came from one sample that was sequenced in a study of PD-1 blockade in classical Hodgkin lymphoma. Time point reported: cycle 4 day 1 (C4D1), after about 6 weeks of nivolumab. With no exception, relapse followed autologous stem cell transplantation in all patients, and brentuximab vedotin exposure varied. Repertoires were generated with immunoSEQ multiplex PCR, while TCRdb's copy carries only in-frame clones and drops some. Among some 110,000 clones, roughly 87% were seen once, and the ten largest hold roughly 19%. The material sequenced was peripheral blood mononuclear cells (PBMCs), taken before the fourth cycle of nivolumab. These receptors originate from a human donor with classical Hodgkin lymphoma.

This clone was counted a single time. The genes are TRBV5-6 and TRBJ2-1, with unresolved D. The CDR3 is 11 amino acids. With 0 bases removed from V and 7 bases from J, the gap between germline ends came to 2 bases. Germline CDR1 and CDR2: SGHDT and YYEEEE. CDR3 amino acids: CASSLANEQFF. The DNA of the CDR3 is TGTGCCAGCAGCTTGGCGAATGAGCAGTTCTTC.

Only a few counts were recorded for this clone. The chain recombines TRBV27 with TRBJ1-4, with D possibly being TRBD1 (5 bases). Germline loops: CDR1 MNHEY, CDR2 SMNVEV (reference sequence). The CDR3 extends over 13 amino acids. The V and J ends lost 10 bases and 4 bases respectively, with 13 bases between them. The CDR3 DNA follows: TGTGCCACCTCCGACAGATTTAATGAAAAACTGTTTTTT. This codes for CATSDRFNEKLFF. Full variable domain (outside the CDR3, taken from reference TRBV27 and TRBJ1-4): EAQVTQNPRYLITVTGKKLTVTCSQNMNHEYMSWYRQDPGLGLRQIYYSMNVEVTDKGDVPEGYKVSRKEKRNFPLILESPSPNQTSLYFCATSDRFNEKLFFGSGTQLSVL.

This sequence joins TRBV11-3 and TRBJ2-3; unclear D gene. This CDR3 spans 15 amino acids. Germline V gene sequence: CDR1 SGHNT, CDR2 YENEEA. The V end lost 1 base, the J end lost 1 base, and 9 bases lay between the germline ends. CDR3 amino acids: CASSLVGQGTDTQYF. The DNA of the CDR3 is TGTGCCAGCAGCTTAGTAGGGCAGGGCACAGATACGCAGTATTTT.

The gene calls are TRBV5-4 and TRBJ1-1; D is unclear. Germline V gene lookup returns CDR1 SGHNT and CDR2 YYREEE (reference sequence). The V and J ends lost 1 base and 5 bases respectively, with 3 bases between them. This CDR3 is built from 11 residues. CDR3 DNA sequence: TGTGCCAGCAGCTTGAGGACTGAAGCTTTCTTT. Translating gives CASSLRTEAFF.

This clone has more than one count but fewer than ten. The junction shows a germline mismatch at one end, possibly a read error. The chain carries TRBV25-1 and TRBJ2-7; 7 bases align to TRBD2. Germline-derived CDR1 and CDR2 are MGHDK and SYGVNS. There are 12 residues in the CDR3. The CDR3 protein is CASSAAGGEASF. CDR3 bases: TGTGCCAGCAGTGCTGCTGGGGGGGAAGCAAGCTTC.

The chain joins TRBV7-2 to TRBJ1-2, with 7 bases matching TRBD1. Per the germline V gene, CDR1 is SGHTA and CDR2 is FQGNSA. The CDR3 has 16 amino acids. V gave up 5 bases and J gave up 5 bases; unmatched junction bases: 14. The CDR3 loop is CASSPGQLQGRYGYTF. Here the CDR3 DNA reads TGTGCCAGCAGCCCGGGACAGCTTCAGGGAAGATATGGCTACACCTTC.

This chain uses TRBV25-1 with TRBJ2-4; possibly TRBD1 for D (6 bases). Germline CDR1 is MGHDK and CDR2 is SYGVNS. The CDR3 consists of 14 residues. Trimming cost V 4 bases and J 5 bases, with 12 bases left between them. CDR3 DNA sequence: TGTGCCAGCAGTGCAATACAGGGCCAAAACATTCAGTACTTC. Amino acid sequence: CASSAIQGQNIQYF.

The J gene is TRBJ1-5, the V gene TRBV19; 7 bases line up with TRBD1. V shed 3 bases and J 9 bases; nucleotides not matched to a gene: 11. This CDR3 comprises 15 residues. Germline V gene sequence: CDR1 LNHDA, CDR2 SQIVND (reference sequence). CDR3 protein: CASSMVGQAIWPQHF. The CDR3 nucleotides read TGTGCCAGTAGTATGGTAGGACAGGCCATATGGCCCCAGCATTTT.

CDR3 sequence: CASSTQRTYSNQPQHF. CDR3 sequence (DNA): TGTGCCAGCAGTACGCAGAGAACTTATAGCAATCAGCCCCAGCATTTT. The chain links TRBV6-6 to TRBJ1-5; D gene ambiguous. Germline-derived CDR1 and CDR2 are MNHNY and SVGAGI (reference sequence). The CDR3 runs 16 residues. With 5 bases removed from V and 0 bases from J, the gap between germline ends came to 14 bases.

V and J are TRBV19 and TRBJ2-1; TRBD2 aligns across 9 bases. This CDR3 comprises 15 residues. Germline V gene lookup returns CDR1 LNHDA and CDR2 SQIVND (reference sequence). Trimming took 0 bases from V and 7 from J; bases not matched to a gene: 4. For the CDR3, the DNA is TGTGCCAGTAGTATAGATGGCGGGAGGGGGAATGAGCAGTTCTTC. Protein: CASSIDGGRGNEQFF. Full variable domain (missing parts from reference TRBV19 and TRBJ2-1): DGGITQSPKYLFRKEGQNVTLSCEQNLNHDAMYWYRQDPGQGLRLIYYSQIVNDFQKGDIAEGYSVSREKKESFPLTVTSAQKNPTAFYLCASSIDGGRGNEQFFGPGTRLTVL.

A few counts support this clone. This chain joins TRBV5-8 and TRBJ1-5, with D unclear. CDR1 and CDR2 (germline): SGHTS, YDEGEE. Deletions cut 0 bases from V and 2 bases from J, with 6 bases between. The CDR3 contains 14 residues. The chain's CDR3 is CASSLDRGNQPQHF. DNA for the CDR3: TGTGCCAGCAGCTTGGATCGGGGCAATCAGCCCCAGCATTTT. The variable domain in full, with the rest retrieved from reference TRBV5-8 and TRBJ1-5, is EAGVTQSPTHLIKTRGQQATLRCSPISGHTSVYWYQQALGLGLQFLLWYDEGEERNRGNFPPRFSGRQFPNYSSELNVNALELEDSALYLCASSLDRGNQPQHFGDGTRLSIL.

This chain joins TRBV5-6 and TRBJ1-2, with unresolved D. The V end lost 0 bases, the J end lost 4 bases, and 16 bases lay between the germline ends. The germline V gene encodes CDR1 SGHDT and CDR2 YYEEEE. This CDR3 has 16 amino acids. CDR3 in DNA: TGTGCCAGCAGCTTGGCCCTTGTCCCGGGAACCTATGGCTACACCTTC. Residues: CASSLALVPGTYGYTF. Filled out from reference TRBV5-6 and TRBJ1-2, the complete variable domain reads DAGVTQSPTHLIKTRGQQVTLRCSPKSGHDTVSWYQQALGQGPQFIFQYYEEEERQRGNFPDRFSGHQFPNYSSELNVNALLLGDSALYLCASSLALVPGTYGYTFGSGTRLTVV.

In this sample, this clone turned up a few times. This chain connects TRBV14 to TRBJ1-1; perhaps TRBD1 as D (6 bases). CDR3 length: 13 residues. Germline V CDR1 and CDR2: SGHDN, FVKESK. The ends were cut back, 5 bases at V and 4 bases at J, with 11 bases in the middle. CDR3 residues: CASSMGHRTEAFF. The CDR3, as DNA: TGTGCCAGCAGCATGGGACATCGCACTGAAGCTTTCTTT.

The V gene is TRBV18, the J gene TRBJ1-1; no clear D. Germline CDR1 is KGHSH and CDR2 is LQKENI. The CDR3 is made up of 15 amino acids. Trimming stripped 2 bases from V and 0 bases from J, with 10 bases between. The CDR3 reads CASSPGVQLNTEAFF. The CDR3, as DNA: TGTGCCAGCTCACCAGGCGTGCAGTTGAACACTGAAGCTTTCTTT.

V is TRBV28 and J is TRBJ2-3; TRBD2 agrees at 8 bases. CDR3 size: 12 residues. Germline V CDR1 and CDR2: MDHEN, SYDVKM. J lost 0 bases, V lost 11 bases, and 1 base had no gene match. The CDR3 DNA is TGTGCCGCTAGCGGGAGCACAGATACGCAGTATTTT. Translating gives CAASGSTDTQYF.

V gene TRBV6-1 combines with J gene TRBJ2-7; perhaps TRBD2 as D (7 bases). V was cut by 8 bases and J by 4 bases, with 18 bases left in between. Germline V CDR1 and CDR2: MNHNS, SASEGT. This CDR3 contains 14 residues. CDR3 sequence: CASQVGGVGYEQYF. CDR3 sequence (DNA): TGTGCCAGCCAAGTAGGGGGGGTCGGGTACGAGCAGTACTTC.